This TCR beta chain is from a study of blood T cells in healthy people across ages. Study findings and constraints: The study found more naive CD4+ cells and higher diversity in long-lived than aged donors.

The CDR3 contains 14 residues. Germline V gives CDR1 MGHRA, CDR2 YSYEKL. A second about 7 to 12 cycle PCR used barcoded and J-beta primers. TCRdb re-called the 5' RACE reads through MiXCR, storing one row per CDR3 protein. The sample contains approximately 1.5 million distinct CDR3 sequences, about 31% of which appear only once. Notes on this clonotype: Its antigen remains unidentified. At one end, the junction sequence differs from germline, possibly due to a read error.

The chain couples TRBV4-1 to TRBJ2-3; D is possibly TRBD1 (6 bases). What was sequenced was blood. This TCR derives from a woman aged 25 to 45 in good health. The CDR3 loop is CASSSDRSTDTRYF. The CDR3 DNA reads as TGCGCCAGCAGTTCCGACAGGAGCACAGATACGCGGTATTTT.